The entry below describes one TCR beta chain. Its antigen is not identified. The repertoire was sequenced with immunoSEQ multiplex PCR; TCRdb's copy has only in-frame clones and lacks some. This sample carries about 2 million clones, about 95% of them seen once, and the ten largest clones take about 1.1%. Naive CD8 cells were CD45RO-negative, positively selected for CCR7, excluding terminally differentiated effector memory CD45RA+ cells. The CDR3 loop spans 16 amino acids. V was shortened by 7 bases and J by 2 bases, with 21 bases between the two germline ends. CDR1 is MNHNY, CDR2 SVGAGI, per germline (reference sequence). This sample was taken from a study of shared clonotypes between healthy human individuals. Study findings and constraints: Few donors limited the genetic and exposure-history diversity represented.

The TCR sequence derives from a man aged 18 to 29 in good health. Specimen: naive CD8+ T cells sorted from blood. The chain couples TRBV6-6 to TRBJ2-7; D is unresolved. CDR3 sequence (DNA): TGTGCCAGCACCGCCCCCTCTAGTGTAAATCCCTACGAGCAGTACTTC. The encoded protein is CASTAPSSVNPYEQYF.